This T cell receptor beta chain originates from a study of OX40 agonist ivuxolimab in advanced cancers. Of note for this clone: Antigen specificity is unknown.

The study, taken as a whole, reports: Patients with a partial response at 0.1-3.0 mg/kg had among the lowest clonal expansion.

People who had autoimmune disease history or systemic immunosuppression were excluded. Patients had blood sampled at baseline and again on cycle 4 day 1 and cycle 7 day 1. The CDR3 has 13 amino acids. Trimming took off 6 bases at V and 4 bases at J, with 10 bases between the two ends. Germline-derived CDR1 and CDR2 are LNHDA and SQIVND (reference sequence). Method: immunoSEQ multiplex PCR; TCRdb's copy keeps in-frame clones and lacks some. The sample has roughly 7,000 clones, roughly 80% seen once. The rearrangement joins TRBV19 to TRBJ2-1; no reliable D call. Sequencing was performed on CD4+ or CD8+ T cells sorted from blood, taken in a trial of the OX40 agonist ivuxolimab. The sequence was collected from an adult with an advanced solid tumor such as melanoma, head and neck, liver or kidney cancer. The CDR3 loop reads CASRTDRYNEQFF. CDR3 DNA: TGTGCCAGTAGAACCGACCGGTACAATGAGCAGTTCTTC.